These 29 T cell receptor beta chains share one sample of origin, sequenced in a study of T cell repertoires in aging, cancer and after chemotherapy. TRB rearrangements spanning V, D and J were amplified using mixed TRB-A/B primers. TCRdb fed the multiplex PCR reads into MiXCR, producing one record per CDR3 protein. The data show fewer than 15,000 distinct CDR3 sequences, with approximately 25% seen just once and over 45% held by the top ten. Peripheral blood genomic DNA, not sorted cells or RNA, was the template. Sequencing input: blood. The receptor set was obtained from a human donor in good health.

The chain couples TRBV7-3 to TRBJ1-2; perhaps TRBD1 as D (5 bases). V was pared by 5 bases and J by 8 bases, with 18 bases between. This CDR3 has 14 amino acids. Per germline, CDR1 SGHTA and CDR2 FQGTGA. The CDR3 nucleotides are TGTGCCAGCAGCGCCTTCCAGGGCGCCGGGGGCTACACCTTC. It is translated as CASSAFQGAGGYTF.

The sample holds a few counts of this clonotype. This sequence joins TRBV6-1 and TRBJ1-1, with 9 bases identical to TRBD1. J was trimmed by 9 bases and V by 4 bases; bases with no gene match: 3. Looked up from germline, CDR1 is MNHNS and CDR2 is SASEGT. CDR3 size: 12 residues. CDR3 nucleotides: TGTGCCAGCAGTGCCGACAGGGGGAAAGCTTTCTTT. It is translated as CASSADRGKAFF.

This clonotype has only a few counts. A read error may produce the germline difference seen at one junction end. The chain uses TRBV12-3 or TRBV12-4 and TRBJ1-1, with D perhaps TRBD1 (6 bases). This CDR3 is built from 15 residues. In nucleotides, the CDR3 is TGTGCCAGCAGCTTAGGGGGAAGTGGGAACACTGAAGCTTTCTTT. Protein sequence: CASSLGGSGNTEAFF.

The chain combines TRBV27 with TRBJ2-7, with TRBD1 matching over 10 bases. Germline V lookup: CDR1 MNHEY, CDR2 SMNVEV (reference sequence). CDR3 length equals 12 residues. The CDR3 is CASGTGEDEQYF. As DNA, the CDR3 is TGTGCTAGCGGGACAGGGGAGGACGAGCAGTACTTC.

This clonotype turned up a few times. The chain employs TRBV5-4 and TRBJ1-6, with TRBD1 matching over 7 bases. CDR1 is SGHNT and CDR2 is YYREEE in the germline V gene (reference sequence). CDR3 length: 15 residues. With V trimmed by 4 bases and J by 7 bases, 8 bases remained unmatched. The CDR3 spells CASSHWDSLNSPLHF. Written as DNA, the CDR3 is TGTGCCAGCAGCCACTGGGACAGCCTAAATTCACCCCTCCACTTT.

This clonotype was recorded a few times. The CDR3 is CASSFSGLGTGELFF. The CDR3 DNA is TGTGCCAGCAGTTTTTCCGGGCTCGGGACCGGGGAGCTGTTTTTT. The rearrangement uses TRBV12-3 or TRBV12-4 and TRBJ2-2; D gene ambiguous. Trimming left V 3 bases short and J 5 bases short, with 13 bases between. The CDR3 runs 15 residues.

Regarding this clonotype: This may be a read error, as it is one base from a much larger clone. The chain combines TRBV12-3 or TRBV12-4 with TRBJ1-3; no clear D gene. Trimming left V 6 bases short and J 2 bases short, with 11 bases between. This CDR3 has 14 residues. DNA for the CDR3: TGTGCCAGCAGCGCGACGCGACCTGGAAACACCATATATTTT. Protein product: CASSATRPGNTIYF.

In this sample, this clonotype turned up a few times. The chain combines TRBV5-1 with TRBJ1-1; maybe TRBD1 (5 bases). In germline, CDR1 is SGHRS, CDR2 YFSETQ. V lost 0 bases and J 3 bases, leaving 12 bases between the germline ends. This CDR3 contains 15 residues. The CDR3: CASSLEGRKDTEAFF. CDR3 DNA sequence: TGCGCCAGCAGCTTGGAGGGGAGGAAGGACACTGAAGCTTTCTTT. The entire variable domain, with the rest obtained from reference TRBV5-1 and TRBJ1-1, is as follows: KAGVTQTPRYLIKTRGQQVTLSCSPISGHRSVSWYQQTPGQGLQFLFEYFSETQRNKGNFPGRFSGRQFSNSRSEMNVSTLELGDSALYLCASSLEGRKDTEAFFGQGTRLTVV.

There are a few counts of this clonotype. This chain uses TRBV15 with TRBJ1-3; D gene uncertain. Trimming stripped 0 bases from V and 0 bases from J, with 12 bases between. Germline V gene data show CDR1 as LNHNV and CDR2 as YYDKDF (reference sequence). There are 17 residues in the CDR3. In DNA form, the CDR3 reads TGTGCCACCAGCAGAGATCGGTCCGGACTCTCTGGAAACACCATATATTTT. This sequence encodes CATSRDRSGLSGNTIYF.

The sample holds many counts of this clonotype. The chain carries TRBV30 and TRBJ2-7; 9 positions match TRBD2. Germline V gene data show CDR1 as GTSNPN and CDR2 as SVGIG (reference sequence). This CDR3 region has 14 residues. With 2 bases clipped from V and 4 bases from J, the junction kept 6 bases outside the gene matches. The CDR3 sequence is CAWSIGLAGYEQYF. DNA for the CDR3: TGTGCCTGGAGTATCGGGCTAGCGGGGTACGAGCAGTACTTC. Full variable domain (remainder filled in from reference TRBV30 and TRBJ2-7): SQTIHQWPATLVQPVGSPLSLECTVEGTSNPNLYWYRQAAGRGLQLLFYSVGIGQISSEVPQNLSASRPQDRQFILSSKKLLLSDSGFYLCAWSIGLAGYEQYFGPGTRLTVT.

This chain connects TRBV2 to TRBJ1-6; D call uncertain. The V gene lost 8 bases and the J gene lost 0 bases, with 11 bases spanning the gap. CDR3 length equals 15 residues. Germline CDR1 and CDR2: SNHLY and FYNNEI. In nucleotides, the CDR3 is TGTGCCAGCGGCCTTATGGGCTCCTATAATTCACCCCTCCACTTT. This translates into CASGLMGSYNSPLHF.

The V call is TRBV21-1, the J call TRBJ1-2; TRBD1 reflects the table's D call only, with no check against the DNA. TRBV21-1 is a known pseudogene. The CDR3 runs to 16 residues. The CDR3 nucleotides read TGTGCCAGCAGCAAAGAGGGGACAGGGGAGTCTCATGGCTACACCTTC. Protein: CASSKEGTGESHGYTF.

This clonotype showed up just a few times. One junction end disagrees with the germline gene, perhaps due to a read error. The chain is built from TRBV6-4 and TRBJ2-1, with 9 bases fitting TRBD1. This CDR3 contains 13 residues. CDR1 is MRHNA, CDR2 SNTAGT, per germline. CDR3 protein: CASSGAQGALMIF. CDR3 coding DNA: TGTGCCAGCAGTGGGGCACAGGGGGCATTAATGATCTTC.

This clonotype is categorized as medium-sized (0.01 to 0.1%). The rearrangement uses TRBV20-1 and TRBJ2-7; D is perhaps TRBD2 (6 bases). The CDR3 is 13 amino acids. CDR1 DFQATT and CDR2 SNEGSKA come from the germline V gene (reference sequence). Deletions cut 3 bases from V and 3 bases from J, with 12 bases between. As DNA, the CDR3 is TGCAGTGCTAGGGGGACGCGGGACTACGAGCAGTACTTC. Protein sequence: CSARGTRDYEQYF.

This clonotype ranks as medium-sized. V and J are TRBV6-5 and TRBJ1-2; D not resolved. V lost 2 bases and J lost 4, with 8 bases in between. The CDR3 loop spans 13 amino acids. The germline V gene encodes CDR1 MNHEY and CDR2 SVGAGI. CDR3 sequence (DNA): TGTGCCAGCAGTTACCGGGCAGGCTATGGCTACACCTTC. The encoded protein is CASSYRAGYGYTF.

This rearrangement joins TRBV20-1 to TRBJ2-7; no clear D gene. CDR1 DFQATT and CDR2 SNEGSKA come from the germline V gene (reference sequence). V was pared by 1 base and J by 0 bases, with 16 bases between. The CDR3 runs 16 residues. The CDR3 is CSARAFDGVSSYEQYF. For the CDR3, the DNA is TGCAGTGCTAGAGCTTTCGATGGTGTCAGCTCCTACGAGCAGTACTTC.

This clonotype has a handful of counts. The chain joins TRBV9 to TRBJ2-1, with 10 bases identical to TRBD1. The CDR3 spans 16 residues. Per the germline V gene, CDR1 is SGDLS and CDR2 is YYNGEE. V was pared by 4 bases and J by 6 bases, with 10 bases of the junction left unmatched. DNA for the CDR3: TGTGCCAGCAGCACAAACCGGGACAGGGGTGGCAATGAGCAGTTCTTC. Its translation is CASSTNRDRGGNEQFF.

This clonotype was seen only a few times. This chain uses TRBV6-4 with TRBJ2-3; no clear D gene. Germline V gene lookup returns CDR1 MRHNA and CDR2 SNTAGT. The V end lost 0 bases, the J end lost 0 bases, and 7 bases lay between the germline ends. CDR3 size: 15 residues. The CDR3 bases are TGTGCCAGCAGTGACTCGGCAGGAAGCACAGATACGCAGTATTTT. It yields the protein CASSDSAGSTDTQYF.

The chain is built from TRBV5-1 and TRBJ1-2; D is ambiguous. The V gene lost 6 bases and the J gene lost 5 bases, with 17 bases spanning the gap. Germline V CDR1 and CDR2: SGHRS, YFSETQ. CDR3 length: 14 residues. The CDR3 DNA reads as TGCGCCAGCAACCCTCACCCCCATGGATATGGCTACACCTTC. The encoded protein is CASNPHPHGYGYTF. Full variable domain (outside the CDR3, taken from reference TRBV5-1 and TRBJ1-2): KAGVTQTPRYLIKTRGQQVTLSCSPISGHRSVSWYQQTPGQGLQFLFEYFSETQRNKGNFPGRFSGRQFSNSRSEMNVSTLELGDSALYLCASNPHPHGYGYTFGSGTRLTVV.

This sequence joins TRBV19 and TRBJ2-1, with a possible D match to TRBD2 (5 bases). CDR3 size: 16 residues. Germline values: CDR1 LNHDA, CDR2 SQIVND (reference sequence). The V and J ends lost 4 bases and 8 bases respectively, with 21 bases between them. The CDR3 DNA sequence: TGTGCCAGTAGTACCCTACGGGCTATAGCGCTAGATGAGCAGTTCTTC. Translated, it gives CASSTLRAIALDEQFF.

V is TRBV7-3 and J is TRBJ2-1, with TRBD1 matching over 11 bases. V shed 5 bases and J 4 bases; nucleotides not matched to a gene: 4. This CDR3 comprises 15 residues. Per germline, CDR1 SGHTA and CDR2 FQGTGA. The CDR3 nucleotides are TGTGCCAGCAGCAAGGACAGGGGGCGATACAATGAGCAGTTCTTC. Translating gives CASSKDRGRYNEQFF.

A few counts support this clonotype. The chain has TRBV5-6 and TRBJ2-1; D possibly corresponds to TRBD1 (6 bases). The V end lost 4 bases, the J end lost 4 bases, and 18 bases lay between the germline ends. The CDR3 length is 16 residues. CDR1 is SGHDT and CDR2 is YYEEEE in the germline V gene. In nucleotides, the CDR3 is TGTGCCAGCAGCCGCGGCAGGGGAGTAAGGTACAATGAGCAGTTCTTC. Translating it yields CASSRGRGVRYNEQFF. The full variable domain, completed using reference TRBV5-6 and TRBJ2-1, is DAGVTQSPTHLIKTRGQQVTLRCSPKSGHDTVSWYQQALGQGPQFIFQYYEEEERQRGNFPDRFSGHQFPNYSSELNVNALLLGDSALYLCASSRGRGVRYNEQFFGPGTRLTVL.

As DNA, the CDR3 is TGCGCCAGCAGTGGAGATTTCTCGCAGCGAAATTCACCCCTCCACTTT. Translation: CASSGDFSQRNSPLHF. J is TRBJ1-6 and V is TRBV10-2, with no clear D. Germline CDR1 WSHSY, CDR2 SAAADI. Between the trimmed V and J ends, which lost 4 bases and 7 bases, there was a span of 17 bases. There are 16 residues in the CDR3.

In this sample, this clonotype turned up a few times. The chain has TRBV21-1 and TRBJ1-4; TRBD1, the D gene given by the table, was not confirmed from the DNA. TRBV21-1 counts as a pseudogene. The CDR3 length is 15 residues. CDR3: CASSKGGAENEKLFF. The CDR3 DNA sequence: TGTGCCAGCAGCAAAGGGGGGGCTGAGAATGAAAAACTGTTTTTT.

The chain uses TRBV7-2 and TRBJ1-2; 8 nucleotides align to TRBD1. With V trimmed by 5 bases and J by 4 bases, 6 bases remained unmatched. The V gene's germline CDR1 is SGHTA and CDR2 FQGNSA. The CDR3 has 14 amino acids. In nucleotides, the CDR3 is TGTGCCAGCAGCAATAGGACAGGGATCTATGGCTACACCTTC. Amino acids: CASSNRTGIYGYTF.

This chain joins TRBV5-4 and TRBJ1-3; 7 nucleotides agree with TRBD1. The length of the CDR3 is 16 residues. Germline V gene sequence: CDR1 SGHNT, CDR2 YYREEE (reference sequence). The junction had 11 bases not matched to a gene; V was cut back by 3 bases and J by 5 bases. As DNA, the CDR3 is TGTGCCAGCAGCTGGGCCCCAGGGGGATCCAGAAACACCATATATTTT. Amino acids: CASSWAPGGSRNTIYF.

In this sample, this clonotype turned up many times. This chain joins TRBV20-1 and TRBJ1-3; unclear D gene. The CDR3 spans 16 residues. CDR1 and CDR2 (germline): DFQATT, SNEGSKA (reference sequence). The V and J ends lost 5 bases and 0 bases respectively, with 17 bases between them. Here the CDR3 DNA reads TGCAGTGCTCTCACCTTATCTCTGAGCTCTGGAAACACCATATATTTT. Amino acid sequence: CSALTLSLSSGNTIYF.

This chain connects TRBV7-2 to TRBJ2-4, with 16 bases lining up with TRBD2. Germline lookup yields CDR1 SGHTA and CDR2 FQGNSA. The V segment lost 5 bases and the J segment 4 bases; nucleotides outside the gene matches: 5. The length of the CDR3 is 17 residues. As DNA, the CDR3 is TGTGCCAGCAGCCTGGGACTAGCGGGGGGGAGGAAAAACATTCAGTACTTC. As protein: CASSLGLAGGRKNIQYF.

This clonotype has only a few counts. This chain uses TRBV7-6 with TRBJ1-1, with D uncertain. Germline CDR1 is SGHVS and CDR2 is FNYEAQ. CDR3 length: 15 residues. The V end lost 5 bases, the J end lost 1 base, and 14 bases lay between the germline ends. CDR3: CASSPDRVGNTEAFF. CDR3 nucleotides: TGTGCCAGCAGCCCGGACCGAGTGGGGAACACTGAAGCTTTCTTT.